These 2 T cell receptor beta chains originate from one sample sequenced in a study of blood T cell repertoires in COVID-19. Produced via immunoSEQ multiplex PCR; TCRdb's table is partial and in-frame only. Of 95,000 to 150,000 clones in the sample, about 85% are singletons; the top ten hold about 11%. The sequencing sample was made of peripheral blood. All receptors come from a man older than 75 with acute or convalescent COVID-19.

The CDR3 DNA reads as TGTGCCAGCAGTTTAAGGTCGGGGATGGGAGGCTACACCTTC. Translation: CASSLRSGMGGYTF. The chain uses TRBV27 and TRBJ1-2, with D unclear. Trimming removed 2 bases from V and 8 bases from J, with 15 bases in between. This CDR3 spans 14 amino acids. Germline lookup yields CDR1 MNHEY and CDR2 SMNVEV (reference sequence).

The gene calls are TRBV5-1 and TRBJ2-5; TRBD2 agrees at 12 bases. V lost 4 bases and J lost 7; bases outside the gene matches: 8. The CDR3 covers 15 residues. CDR1 is SGHRS, CDR2 YFSETQ, per germline. In DNA, the CDR3 is TGCGCCAGCAGCATGACTAGCGGGGGTGAAATGACCCAGTACTTC. This codes for CASSMTSGGEMTQYF.